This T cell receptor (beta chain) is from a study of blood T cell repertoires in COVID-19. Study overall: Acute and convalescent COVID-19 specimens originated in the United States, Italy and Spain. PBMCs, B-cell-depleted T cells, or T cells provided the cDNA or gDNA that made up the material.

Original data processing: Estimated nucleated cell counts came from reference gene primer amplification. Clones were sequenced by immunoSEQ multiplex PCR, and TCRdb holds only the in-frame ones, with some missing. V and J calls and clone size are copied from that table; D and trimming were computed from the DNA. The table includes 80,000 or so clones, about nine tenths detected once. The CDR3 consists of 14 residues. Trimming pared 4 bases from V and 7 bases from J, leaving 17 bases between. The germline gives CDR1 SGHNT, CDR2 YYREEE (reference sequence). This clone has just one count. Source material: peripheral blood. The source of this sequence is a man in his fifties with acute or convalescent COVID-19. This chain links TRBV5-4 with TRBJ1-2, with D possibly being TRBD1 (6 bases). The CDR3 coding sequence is TGTGCCAGCAGCCCCTGGGGTAGGGGGTCTGGCTACACCTTC. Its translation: CASSPWGRGSGYTF.